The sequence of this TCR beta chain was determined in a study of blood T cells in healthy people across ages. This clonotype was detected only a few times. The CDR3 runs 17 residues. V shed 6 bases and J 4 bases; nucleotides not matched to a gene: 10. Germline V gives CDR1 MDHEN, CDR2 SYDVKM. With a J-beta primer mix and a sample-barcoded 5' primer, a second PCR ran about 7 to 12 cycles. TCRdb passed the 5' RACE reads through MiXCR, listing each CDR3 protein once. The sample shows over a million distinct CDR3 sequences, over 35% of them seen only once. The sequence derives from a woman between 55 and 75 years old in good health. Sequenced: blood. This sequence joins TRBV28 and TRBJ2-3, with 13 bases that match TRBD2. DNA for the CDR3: TGTGCCAGCAGCCCCGGACTAGCGGGAGTAGGTGCAGATACGCAGTATTTT. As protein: CASSPGLAGVGADTQYF.